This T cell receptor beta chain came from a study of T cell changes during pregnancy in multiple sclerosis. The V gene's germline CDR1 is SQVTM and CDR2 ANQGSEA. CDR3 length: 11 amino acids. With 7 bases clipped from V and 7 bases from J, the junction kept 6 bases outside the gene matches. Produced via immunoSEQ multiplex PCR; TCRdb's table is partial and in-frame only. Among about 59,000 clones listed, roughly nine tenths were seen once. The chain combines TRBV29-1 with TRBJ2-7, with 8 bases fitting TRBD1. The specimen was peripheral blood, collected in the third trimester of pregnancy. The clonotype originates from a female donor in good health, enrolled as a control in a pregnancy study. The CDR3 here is CSAAGGREQYF. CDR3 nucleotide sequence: TGCAGCGCAGCAGGGGGCAGGGAGCAGTACTTC.